This entry features one T cell receptor beta chain sequence. In the PCR, 60 Vbeta and 13 Jbeta primers were used. TCRdb's copy holds only in-frame clones and misses some; the assay was immunoSEQ multiplex PCR. The table records 150,000 to 200,000 clones, roughly 79% of them present only once. Unmatched junction bases numbered 6, after V lost 4 bases and J lost 4 bases. The CDR3 covers 15 residues. From germline, CDR1 is SGHDT and CDR2 YYEEEE. These data are taken from a study of cytomegalovirus exposure and HLA in healthy donors. This rearrangement joins TRBV5-6 to TRBJ2-2; TRBD1 matches 8 bases. Specimen: PBMCs. This TCR derives from a man aged 25-45 years in good health and CMV-seronegative. CDR3 protein: CASSPGTGATGELFF. The CDR3 bases are TGTGCCAGCAGCCCCGGGACAGGTGCCACCGGGGAGCTGTTTTTT.